This T cell receptor beta chain was captured by sequencing in a study of early T cells in non-severe SARS-CoV-2 infection. TCRdb fed the 5' RACE reads into MiXCR, producing one record per CDR3 protein. The table has tens of thousands of distinct CDR3 sequences, more than 6.5% seen once. This clonotype was detected ten times or more. The source is an adult who was a healthcare worker with PCR-confirmed SARS-CoV-2 infection or an uninfected control (not recorded which). The sequenced sample was whole blood.

CDR3 amino acids: CASSLVIDFGELFF. Written as DNA, the CDR3 is TGTGCCAGCAGCTTAGTTATAGATTTCGGGGAGCTGTTTTTT. The V gene is TRBV7-6, the J gene TRBJ2-2; D gene unclear. Germline V gives CDR1 SGHVS, CDR2 FNYEAQ. CDR3 length equals 14 residues. Trimming removed 1 base at V and 7 bases at J, with 10 bases between.